This TCR beta chain appears in the sequencing data of a study of blood T cell repertoires in COVID-19. Study-wide background: Nucleic acid was either cDNA or gDNA, and it came from T cells, B-cell-depleted T cells, or PBMCs.

Original handling: Reference gene primer amplification gave estimated nucleated cell counts. Data came from immunoSEQ multiplex PCR; TCRdb stores just in-frame clones and leaves some out. From that table come the V and J calls and clone size; the DNA was used to work out D and trimming. In the table there are 100,000 to 150,000 clones, about 86% of which are singletons. V lost 6 bases, J lost 9 bases, and 8 bases stayed unmatched. Germline CDR1 is MNHEY and CDR2 is SVGAGI. The CDR3 contains 14 residues. Sequencing was performed on peripheral blood. The chain employs TRBV6-5 and TRBJ1-6; TRBD1 agrees at 7 bases. This receptor was taken from a woman aged 50 to 60 with acute or convalescent COVID-19. CDR3 region: CASRLTTGISPLHF. CDR3 nucleotides: TGTGCCAGCAGGCTAACGACAGGGATTTCACCCCTCCACTTT.